The present entry profiles one T cell receptor (beta chain) with its context. Its matching antigen is unknown. PCR involved 60 Vbeta and 13 Jbeta primers. TCRdb keeps only in-frame clones here, not all; method: immunoSEQ multiplex PCR. The table lists fewer than 150,000 clones, 60% to 75% of them singletons. These data belong to a study of cytomegalovirus exposure and HLA in healthy donors. Study-wide results and caveats: Under in vitro conditions, a few CMV-associated chains were confirmed as specific for CMV antigens.

Donors consisted of healthy bone marrow donors. CMV serostatus data were not documented for this donor. CDR1 is MGHRA, CDR2 YSYEKL, per germline. Trimming cost V 8 bases and J 3 bases; bases outside gene matches: 3. This CDR3 has 12 residues. V is TRBV4-1 and J is TRBJ2-5, with TRBD2 matching over 7 bases. Sequences were obtained from PBMCs. This clonotype originated in a human donor in good health. The CDR3 coding sequence is TGCGCCAGCTCTCGGGGGGAAGAGACCCAGTACTTC. Residues: CASSRGEETQYF.